These T cell receptor beta chains were read from a single sample in a study of blood T cell repertoires in COVID-19. Produced via immunoSEQ multiplex PCR; TCRdb's table is partial and in-frame only. The table lists about 160,000 clones, roughly 80% of them singletons. The specimen was PBMCs or T cells enriched from blood (not recorded which). These receptor sequences come from a woman between 45 and 65 years old who had recovered from COVID-19. The CDR3 runs from the conserved cysteine through the conserved F or W. Fields, in order: D gene, clone size, V gene, J gene, CDR3 protein, CDR3 DNA. D genes are given only for firm matches. Clone size, where shown, is once, few, many, or a class for clones that have expanded.

TRBD1	-	TRBV7-9	TRBJ2-2	CASSTDRVFGTGELFF	TGTGCCAGCAGCACGGACAGGGTTTTCGGCACCGGGGAGCTGTTTTTT
TRBD1	-	TRBV18	TRBJ2-6	CASSPVPRDSSPSGANVLTF	TGTGCCAGCTCACCGGTTCCCCGGGACAGCTCACCCTCTGGGGCCAACGTCCTGACTTTC
-	-	TRBV6-5	TRBJ1-5	CASSFGANGNQPQHF	TGTGCCAGCAGTTTTGGGGCGAACGGCAATCAGCCCCAGCATTTT
-	-	TRBV29-1	TRBJ2-2	CSVWLGQNTGELFF	TGCAGCGTTTGGTTGGGACAGAACACCGGGGAGCTGTTTTTT
-	few	TRBV11-3	TRBJ2-3	CASSLDSLSTDTQYF	TGTGCCAGCAGCTTAGATAGCCTTAGCACAGATACGCAGTATTTT
-	-	TRBV4-3	TRBJ1-2	CASSRARGEGIYGYTF	TGCGCCAGCAGCCGCGCTAGAGGGGAGGGAATCTATGGCTACACCTTC
-	once	TRBV3-1/TRBV3-2	TRBJ2-5	CASPEGGARETQYF	TGTGCCAGCCCCGAGGGGGGGGCGCGGGAGACCCAGTACTTC
-	-	TRBV19	TRBJ2-1	CASKTSTSYNEQFF	TGTGCCAGCAAGACTAGTACGAGTTACAATGAGCAGTTCTTC
-	-	TRBV19	TRBJ1-1	CASKGPGQSTEAFF	TGTGCCAGTAAGGGTCCAGGGCAGTCTACTGAAGCTTTCTTT
-	-	TRBV12-3/TRBV12-4	TRBJ2-7	CASSFSRYYEQYF	TGTGCCAGCAGTTTCTCCAGATACTACGAGCAGTACTTC
TRBD2	-	TRBV19	TRBJ2-1	CASSAGTSGTREQFF	TGTGCCAGTAGTGCCGGGACTAGCGGGACCCGTGAGCAGTTCTTC
-	once	TRBV28	TRBJ1-1	CASSTGDRSNTEAFF	TGTGCCAGCAGTACAGGAGACAGATCGAACACTGAAGCTTTCTTT
TRBD2	-	TRBV6-2/TRBV6-3	TRBJ2-1	CASSKRTGTSARNEQFF	TGTGCCAGCAGTAAGCGGACCGGGACTAGCGCCCGCAATGAGCAGTTCTTC
TRBD1	-	TRBV29-1	TRBJ1-3	CSATGTGSGNTIYF	TGCAGCGCCACCGGGACAGGCTCTGGAAACACCATATATTTT
-	-	TRBV20-1	TRBJ1-1	CSASFPRDKKIEAFF	TGCAGTGCTAGTTTCCCCCGGGACAAAAAAATTGAAGCTTTCTTT
TRBD1	-	TRBV6-2/TRBV6-3	TRBJ1-5	CASSRGGEEGRPQHF	TGTGCCAGCAGTAGAGGGGGCGAGGAGGGGCGGCCCCAGCATTTT
-	-	TRBV5-1	TRBJ2-3	CASNQVGADTQYF	TGCGCCAGCAATCAGGTGGGAGCAGATACGCAGTATTTT
TRBD2	few	TRBV19	TRBJ2-5	CASSMGAGPQETQYF	TGTGCCAGTAGTATGGGAGCGGGGCCCCAAGAGACCCAGTACTTC
-	-	TRBV7-2	TRBJ1-2	CASSLMGDGYTF	TGTGCCAGCAGCTTAATGGGAGATGGCTACACCTTC
TRBD2	-	TRBV27	TRBJ2-7	CASSFWRGRAGEQYF	TGTGCCAGCAGTTTCTGGCGCGGGAGGGCGGGGGAGCAGTACTTC
-	few	TRBV6-5	TRBJ2-7	CASSYRGVERDEQYF	TGTGCCAGCAGTTACCGGGGAGTCGAAAGGGACGAGCAGTACTTC
-	-	TRBV18	TRBJ2-7	CASSPRLTSYEQYF	TGTGCCAGCTCGCCCCGACTAACCTCCTACGAGCAGTACTTC
-	-	TRBV5-1	TRBJ2-1	CASSVADYNEQFF	TGCGCCAGCAGCGTAGCGGATTACAATGAGCAGTTCTTC
TRBD1	once	TRBV18	TRBJ1-1	CASSPQQGEAFF	TGTGCCAGCTCACCACAACAGGGGGAAGCTTTCTTT
-	-	TRBV18	TRBJ1-3	CASSAVLQDGNTIYF	TGTGCCAGCTCAGCAGTCTTACAAGATGGAAACACCATATATTTT
-	-	TRBV11-3	TRBJ2-6	CASSLDLTGANVLTF	TGTGCCAGCAGCTTAGATCTAACTGGGGCCAACGTCCTGACTTTC
TRBD1	-	TRBV19	TRBJ1-5	CASSIYGTGVQPQHF	TGTGCCAGTAGTATATATGGGACAGGGGTTCAGCCCCAGCATTTT
-	-	TRBV27	TRBJ1-4	CASKRTTTNEKLFF	TGTGCCAGCAAGAGAACCACAACTAATGAAAAACTGTTTTTT
-	-	TRBV11-3	TRBJ2-5	CASSLGTSGETQYF	TGTGCCAGCAGCTTAGGTACGAGCGGAGAGACCCAGTACTTC
TRBD1	-	TRBV6-5	TRBJ1-3	CASHGTGSSPTIYF	TGTGCCAGCCACGGGACAGGCTCCTCACCCACCATATATTTT
-	-	TRBV12-3/TRBV12-4	TRBJ2-7	CASSSTMAYEQYF	TGTGCCAGCAGTTCGACAATGGCCTACGAGCAGTACTTC
-	-	TRBV11-2	TRBJ1-2	CASSPSTRGAGYGYTF	TGTGCCAGCAGCCCCTCCACGCGGGGCGCCGGCTATGGCTACACCTTC
TRBD1	few	TRBV6-2/TRBV6-3	TRBJ1-2	CASSSGGGYGYTF	TGTGCCAGCAGTTCAGGGGGAGGCTATGGCTACACCTTC
TRBD1	-	TRBV28	TRBJ1-5	CASKGGGGRSNQPQHF	TGTGCCAGCAAAGGGGGCGGGGGGAGAAGCAATCAGCCCCAGCATTTT
TRBD1	-	TRBV7-3	TRBJ1-1	CASSTTGGSAEAFF	TGTGCCAGCAGCACGACAGGGGGGAGTGCTGAAGCTTTCTTT
-	-	TRBV19	TRBJ1-3	CASSHRVGSRKAGNTIYF	TGTGCCAGTAGTCATCGAGTGGGGAGTCGAAAGGCTGGAAACACCATATATTTT
-	-	TRBV11-3	TRBJ2-1	CASSSFLEQFF	TGTGCCAGCAGCTCCTTTCTGGAGCAGTTCTTC
TRBD1	-	TRBV5-1	TRBJ2-5	CASSTGVRETQYF	TGCGCCAGCAGTACAGGGGTGAGGGAGACCCAGTACTTC
TRBD1	-	TRBV12-5	TRBJ1-1	CASGLAGGLNTEAFF	TGTGCTAGTGGTTTGGCAGGGGGCCTGAACACTGAAGCTTTCTTT
TRBD1	-	TRBV5-4	TRBJ1-4	CASSLGGGPYEKLFF	TGTGCCAGCAGCTTAGGGGGCGGGCCCTATGAAAAACTGTTTTTT
TRBD2	-	TRBV6-5	TRBJ2-4	CASSPSGRDIQYF	TGTGCCAGCAGTCCTAGCGGACGAGACATTCAGTACTTC
-	once	TRBV4-1	TRBJ1-3	CASSQVHQGTGNTIYF	TGCGCCAGCAGCCAAGTACACCAGGGTACTGGAAACACCATATATTTT